These 32 T cell receptor beta chains share one sample of origin, sequenced in a study of T cell repertoires in cytomegalovirus infection. No antigen has been assigned to these receptors. MiXCR was run by TCRdb on the reads, yielding one entry per CDR3 protein. Of 360,000 or so distinct CDR3 sequences listed, roughly 34% are singletons. Specimen: cultured PBMCs, collected from culture after CMV antigen stimulation. The receptors derive from a human donor in good health (CMV status not recorded). Some clones in this sample may be carry-over from other donors' samples.

The V gene is TRBV7-2, the J gene TRBJ2-7; unclear D gene. V was shortened by 5 bases and J by 7 bases, with 12 bases between the two germline ends. This CDR3 spans 12 amino acids. Germline CDR1 reads SGHTA; CDR2 reads FQGNSA. CDR3 nucleotides: TGTGCCAGCAGCCCCCCTGTTGGAGAGCAGTACTTC. Residues: CASSPPVGEQYF.

This clonotype was seen a handful of times. The chain uses TRBV19 and TRBJ2-3; weak D call: TRBD1 (5 bases). Trimming removed 8 bases from V and 0 bases from J, with 12 bases in between. The CDR3 spans 14 residues. Germline V gives CDR1 LNHDA, CDR2 SQIVND (reference sequence). In nucleotides, the CDR3 is TGTGCCAGTGACAGAGGATCTAGCACAGATACGCAGTATTTT. Its translation: CASDRGSSTDTQYF.

Concerning this clonotype: This may stem from a read error, because a much larger clone lies one nucleotide away. The CDR3 does not close with the conserved phenylalanine or tryptophan, likely indicating a read error. The chain is built from TRBV27 and TRBJ2-5; D might be TRBD1 (5 bases). Trimming stripped 2 bases from V and 7 bases from J, with 11 bases between. The germline gives CDR1 MNHEY, CDR2 SMNVEV (reference sequence). The CDR3 has 13 amino acids. The CDR3, as DNA: TGTGCCAGCAGTTTAGCCCCCCAGGGGACCCAGTACCTC. This sequence encodes CASSLAPQGTQYL.

Here the CDR3 reads CASSLAEGHIGGAFF. The CDR3 DNA reads TGTGCCAGCAGCTTAGCGGAGGGCCACATCGGAGGAGCTTTCTTT. The chain uses TRBV7-2 and TRBJ1-1; no clear D. V lost 0 bases and J lost 10, with 18 bases in between. The CDR3 is 15 residues long. In germline, CDR1 is SGHTA, CDR2 FQGNSA.

This sequence joins TRBV10-3 and TRBJ2-7, with D tentatively TRBD1 (5 bases). Looked up from germline, CDR1 is ENHRY and CDR2 is SYGVKD. The length of the CDR3 is 11 residues. Trimming took 5 bases from V and 5 from J, leaving 7 bases between them. The CDR3: CAISQGHEQYF. The CDR3 region has the DNA TGTGCCATCAGTCAGGGCCACGAGCAGTACTTC.

This chain uses TRBV24-1 with TRBJ2-2; no definite D call. Per germline, CDR1 KGHDR and CDR2 SFDVKD. This CDR3 contains 13 residues. The V gene lost 10 bases and the J gene lost 4 bases, with 12 bases spanning the gap. The chain's CDR3 is CATARAITGELFF. The DNA for the CDR3 is TGTGCCACTGCCCGGGCGATCACCGGGGAGCTGTTTTTT.

V usage is TRBV6-8 and J usage is TRBJ2-7; 10 nucleotides match TRBD1. CDR1 is MNHGY, CDR2 SAAAGT, per germline. Trimming took 6 bases from V and 1 from J; bases not matched to a gene: 3. This CDR3 spans 14 amino acids. CDR3 residues: CASRGTGASYEQYV. CDR3 nucleotides: TGTGCCAGCAGGGGGACAGGGGCTTCCTACGAGCAGTACGTC.

This sequence joins TRBV6-1 and TRBJ2-3, with 7 bases aligning to TRBD1. The V segment lost 6 bases and the J segment 1 base; nucleotides outside the gene matches: 4. The CDR3 length is 14 residues. The germline V gene has CDR1 MNHNS and CDR2 SASEGT. Here the CDR3 DNA reads TGTGCCAGCAGGAGGGGACAGCGCACAGATACGCAGTATTTT. This gives the protein CASRRGQRTDTQYF.

This clonotype was seen a single time. J is TRBJ1-1 and V is TRBV4-3, with TRBD1 matching 12 bases. CDR3 length: 16 amino acids. CDR1 and CDR2 (germline): LGHNA, YSLEER. Trimming took 0 bases from V and 5 from J; bases not matched to a gene: 4. The CDR3 loop reads CASSQDGDRGLTEAFF. In DNA form, the CDR3 reads TGCGCCAGCAGCCAAGACGGGGACAGGGGGCTGACTGAAGCTTTCTTT.

The genes are TRBV4-1 and TRBJ1-1; possible D gene TRBD1, 5 bases. Germline CDR1 is MGHRA and CDR2 is YSYEKL. The CDR3 is made up of 15 amino acids. Trimming took 0 bases from V and 4 from J, leaving 12 bases between them. The CDR3 protein is CASSQEGEGSTEAFF. CDR3 DNA: TGCGCCAGCAGCCAAGAAGGGGAGGGGAGCACTGAAGCTTTCTTT.

There are many counts of this clonotype. V and J are TRBV7-2 and TRBJ2-3, with D possibly TRBD2 on 6 matching bases. The germline V gene has CDR1 SGHTA and CDR2 FQGNSA. V lost 8 bases and J lost 0, with 15 bases in between. This CDR3 contains 15 residues. CDR3 amino acids: CASRRDSGSTDTQYF. The CDR3 DNA follows: TGTGCCAGCCGACGGGACTCGGGAAGCACAGATACGCAGTATTTT.

The V gene is TRBV7-2, the J gene TRBJ2-1, with 10 nucleotides matching TRBD2. Trimming took 4 bases from V and 4 from J; bases not matched to a gene: 10. CDR3 size: 17 residues. Germline CDR1 and CDR2: SGHTA and FQGNSA. The CDR3 reads CASSYDTSGRVYNEQFF. In DNA, the CDR3 is TGTGCCAGCAGCTACGACACAAGCGGGAGGGTATACAATGAGCAGTTCTTC.

V usage is TRBV20-1 and J usage is TRBJ2-1; 7 bases are shared with TRBD2. The germline V gene has CDR1 DFQATT and CDR2 SNEGSKA (reference sequence). With V trimmed by 1 base and J by 9 bases, 15 bases remained unmatched. This CDR3 region has 16 residues. CDR3 region: CSARGSKGRENSEQFF. CDR3 DNA: TGCAGTGCTAGAGGATCTAAAGGGAGGGAGAATAGTGAGCAGTTCTTC.

Remarks on this clonotype: An end of the junction does not agree with germline; a read error may underlie this. V gene TRBV7-8 combines with J gene TRBJ2-7; TRBD1 matches at 7 bases. The length of the CDR3 is 14 residues. Germline CDR1 and CDR2: SGHVS and FQNEAQ. The CDR3 is CASSFGQAEYGQYF. In DNA, the CDR3 is TGTGCCAGCAGCTTTGGACAGGCCGAGTACGGGCAGTACTTC.

This clonotype was seen a handful of times. The chain links TRBV6-2 or TRBV6-3 to TRBJ1-2; 7 positions match TRBD1. The CDR3 contains 14 residues. Germline trimming cut 6 bases from V and 0 bases from J; bases unmatched to any gene: 4. CDR1 MNHEY and CDR2 SVGEGT come from the germline V gene. This CDR3 reads CASSHGTANYGYTF. For the CDR3, the DNA is TGTGCCAGCAGCCACGGGACAGCTAACTATGGCTACACCTTC.

This clonotype has ten or more counts. The rearrangement links TRBV9 to TRBJ2-5, with 16 bases aligning to TRBD2. After removal of 3 bases from V and 5 bases from J, the junction contained 7 bases not matched to a gene. The CDR3 has 17 residues. Germline V gives CDR1 SGDLS, CDR2 YYNGEE. CDR3 nucleotide sequence: TGTGCCAGCAGCGACGGGACTAGCGGGAGGGCCGTTGAGACCCAGTACTTC. This codes for CASSDGTSGRAVETQYF.

The rearrangement joins TRBV19 to TRBJ1-5; no clear D. CDR1 and CDR2 (germline): LNHDA, SQIVND (reference sequence). This CDR3 contains 14 residues. Trimming took 3 bases from V and 4 from J, leaving 10 bases between them. CDR3 DNA: TGTGCCAGTAGTATGAGTCGAGGGAATCAGCCCCAGCATTTT. Protein sequence: CASSMSRGNQPQHF.

This clonotype was counted a few times. The DNA of the CDR3 is TGTGCCAGCAGCTTAAGGGGTCCTACGCCAGATACGCAGTATTTT. The encoded protein is CASSLRGPTPDTQYF. The chain couples TRBV7-2 to TRBJ2-3, with D perhaps TRBD1 (5 bases). This CDR3 has 15 amino acids. V lost 2 bases to trimming and J lost 4 bases, with 13 bases between them. The germline CDR1 and CDR2 sequences are SGHTA and FQGNSA. Combining the CDR3 with reference TRBV7-2 and TRBJ2-3 gives the whole variable domain GAGVSQSPSNKVTEKGKDVELRCDPISGHTALYWYRQSLGQGLEFLIYFQGNSAPDKSGLPSDRFSAERTGGSVSTLTIQRTQQEDSAVYLCASSLRGPTPDTQYFGPGTRLTVL.

This sequence joins TRBV7-2 and TRBJ2-5; D gene ambiguous. The ends were cut back, 1 base at V and 1 base at J, with 7 bases in the middle. Germline V gene data show CDR1 as SGHTA and CDR2 as FQGNSA. The CDR3 contains 14 residues. The CDR3 region is CASSLVPVQETQYF. The CDR3 region has the DNA TGTGCCAGCAGCTTAGTTCCGGTCCAAGAGACCCAGTACTTC.

This rearrangement joins TRBV27 to TRBJ2-6; D not certain. The CDR3 sequence is 16 residues long. Germline-derived CDR1 and CDR2 are MNHEY and SMNVEV (reference sequence). V was cut by 3 bases and J by 0 bases, with 9 bases left in between. DNA of the CDR3: TGTGCCAGCAGTTTCATTCGGGTCTCTGGGGCCAACGTCCTGACTTTC. This translates into CASSFIRVSGANVLTF.

This clonotype was seen a handful of times. The V gene is TRBV4-2, the J gene TRBJ2-7; 8 bases line up with TRBD2. Germline assignment: CDR1 LGHNA and CDR2 YNFKEQ. The CDR3 extends over 15 amino acids. The ends lost 1 base at V and 7 bases at J; junction bases unmatched: 9. The CDR3 loop is CASSQGGLGGEEQYF. In DNA, the CDR3 is TGTGCCAGCAGCCAAGGGGGACTAGGGGGTGAGGAGCAGTACTTC.

The chain carries TRBV6-1 and TRBJ2-3; the match to TRBD2 covers 7 bases. Germline CDR1 reads MNHNS; CDR2 reads SASEGT. The CDR3 sequence is 13 residues long. Losses at the gene ends were 7 bases for V and 5 bases for J; bases not matched to a gene: 6. CDR3: CASIEGGRDTQYF. The CDR3 coding sequence is TGTGCCAGCATCGAGGGAGGGCGAGATACGCAGTATTTT.

This clonotype has only a few counts. The CDR3 DNA sequence: TGTGCCAGCAGTCCTCGACAGGGGGGAGACAACTATGGCTACACCTTC. Residues: CASSPRQGGDNYGYTF. This sequence joins TRBV7-8 and TRBJ1-2, with 9 bases aligning to TRBD1. The CDR3 is made up of 16 amino acids. After removal of 6 bases from V and 2 bases from J, the junction contained 10 bases not matched to a gene. Germline lookup yields CDR1 SGHVS and CDR2 FQNEAQ.

This clonotype was detected once. V is TRBV20-1 and J is TRBJ2-3; 9 bases fit TRBD2. This CDR3 is 17 amino acids long. The J segment lost 3 bases and the V segment lost 1 base, leaving 11 bases of the junction unmatched. Germline values: CDR1 DFQATT, CDR2 SNEGSKA (reference sequence). DNA of the CDR3: TGCAGTGCTAGAGGTTTCAACCCGGGACTAGCAACAGATACGCAGTATTTT. This sequence encodes CSARGFNPGLATDTQYF.

V and J are TRBV7-8 and TRBJ2-1; a possible D gene is TRBD2 (7 bases). CDR1 and CDR2 from the germline V gene are SGHVS and FQNEAQ. The V end lost 0 bases, the J end lost 7 bases, and 25 bases lay between the germline ends. The CDR3 length is 19 residues. The CDR3 region is CASSLAIRGGRSGWNEQFF. The CDR3 region has the DNA TGTGCCAGCAGCTTAGCTATTAGAGGGGGACGTAGCGGGTGGAATGAGCAGTTCTTC. Full variable domain (rest looked up from reference TRBV7-8 and TRBJ2-1): GAGVSQSPRYKVAKRGQDVALRCDPISGHVSLFWYQQALGQGPEFLTYFQNEAQLDKSGLPSDRFFAERPEGSVSTLKIQRTQQEDSAVYLCASSLAIRGGRSGWNEQFFGPGTRLTVL.

V is TRBV4-3 and J is TRBJ2-3; possibly TRBD1 or TRBD2 for D (5 bases each). CDR1 and CDR2 from the germline V gene are LGHNA and YSLEER. Trimming removed 2 bases from V and 6 bases from J, with 15 bases in between. The CDR3 contains 15 residues. CDR3 protein: CASSQLPGPGDTQYF. The CDR3 DNA follows: TGCGCCAGCAGCCAACTACCGGGACCGGGGGATACGCAGTATTTT.

This clonotype was picked up a small number of times. This rearrangement joins TRBV30 to TRBJ1-5; the D gene is possibly TRBD1 (5 bases). The length of the CDR3 is 15 residues. V was cut by 0 bases and J by 2 bases, with 11 bases left in between. Germline values: CDR1 GTSNPN, CDR2 SVGIG (reference sequence). The CDR3 DNA reads as TGTGCCTGGAGTGTAGGTGGGGGTGGCAATCAGCCCCAGCATTTT. Translated: CAWSVGGGGNQPQHF.

This clonotype came up many times. The V gene is TRBV7-2, the J gene TRBJ1-5, with a weak D call TRBD1 (6 bases). Germline V gives CDR1 SGHTA, CDR2 FQGNSA. CDR3 length equals 15 residues. V lost 1 base and J 7 bases, leaving 14 bases between the germline ends. CDR3 sequence: CASSLGGGGGQPQHF. As DNA, the CDR3 is TGTGCCAGCAGCTTAGGCGGCGGGGGCGGACAGCCCCAGCATTTT.

A few counts support this clonotype. This chain connects TRBV28 to TRBJ2-7, with a tentative D call TRBD1 (6 bases). CDR3 size: 15 residues. Trimming left V 2 bases short and J 0 bases short, with 11 bases between. Looked up from germline, CDR1 is MDHEN and CDR2 is SYDVKM. CDR3 in amino acids: CASSLTGQSSYEQYF. Written as DNA, the CDR3 is TGTGCCAGCAGTTTAACAGGACAGAGCTCCTACGAGCAGTACTTC.

This clonotype was seen a few times. As DNA, the CDR3 is TGTGCCAGCAACCAGGCAGGGGCTGTCTATGGCTACACCTTC. Its protein product is CASNQAGAVYGYTF. This chain joins TRBV28 and TRBJ1-2; weak D call: TRBD1 (6 bases). The V gene lost 7 bases and the J gene lost 4 bases, with 16 bases spanning the gap. This CDR3 is built from 14 residues. CDR1 is MDHEN, CDR2 SYDVKM, per germline.

The CDR3 here is CASSIVSGASNQPQHF. As DNA, the CDR3 is TGTGCCAGTAGTATAGTGAGCGGTGCAAGCAATCAGCCCCAGCATTTT. The rearrangement uses TRBV19 and TRBJ1-5; D uncertain. V lost 1 base and J 1 base, leaving 11 bases between the germline ends. In germline, CDR1 is LNHDA, CDR2 SQIVND (reference sequence). The CDR3 has 16 amino acids.

The chain combines TRBV12-3 or TRBV12-4 with TRBJ1-5; D uncertain. The germline V and J ends were trimmed by 4 bases and 7 bases, with 17 bases remaining between them. CDR3 length: 15 residues. CDR3 residues: CASSSPSFQRQPQHF. In nucleotides, the CDR3 is TGTGCCAGCAGTTCACCCTCGTTCCAGAGACAGCCCCAGCATTTT.